This T cell receptor (beta chain) was identified during a study of blood T cells in healthy people across ages (dated by TCRdb to about 2015). About the investigation overall: In model experiments, template switching captured about one uniquely barcoded TCR beta cDNA molecule for every two T cells. To avoid experimental bias, donors of different ages were spread randomly across the sequencing lanes. Using the same blood draw, the study looked at two additional independent replicas of 1 million unique cDNA reads for two donors, one aged 18 to 30 and the other aged 80 or older. Donors were grouped into four age groups: young (average 16 years), middle-aged (under 40), aged (around 56) and long-lived (about 90). The study measured age-related changes in TCR beta repertoire diversity using deep sequencing normalized with unique cDNA molecular identifiers.

Systemically healthy Caucasian individuals from Russia, 35 to 50 in total and aged about 6 to 95 years, were included as donors. Each donor gave about 9.7 milliliters of peripheral blood, drawn into EDTA-treated Vacutainer tubes. Ficoll-Paque density-gradient centrifugation was used to isolate PBMCs, with at least 6 million obtained per sample. Trizol reagent was used to extract total RNA from PBMCs, with at least 5.5 micrograms per sample. For every donor, an aliquot of PBMCs went through flow cytometry to measure the percentages of naive CD45RAhigh/CD27high T cells. CDR1 and CDR2 were assigned from the germline V gene as SGDLS and YYNGEE. Including cysteine and phenylalanine, the CDR3 has 16 amino acids. Of all the DNA, just the CDR3 is kept, 48 bases in frame from base 1. The germline ends are 11 bases apart after V is trimmed by 1 base and J by 0 bases. Receptor libraries were prepared by 5' RACE. The listed sequencing device is Illumina HiSeq 2500. A second PCR of about 6 to 12 cycles was run with a J-beta primer mix and a sample-barcoded 5' primer. A unique molecular identifier was introduced onto each TCR beta cDNA molecule by a template-switch 5' adaptor carrying 12 random nucleotides. Each sample yielded at least 2.5 million CDR3-containing paired-end reads. The Mint cDNA synthesis kit, primed by a TRBC-specific oligonucleotide, was used to synthesize first-strand cDNA from all RNA. Following uracil-DNA glycosylase treatment, a first 18-cycle PCR with universal primers M1SS and BC2_uni_R was performed on all cDNA. The authors processed their data as follows. Each sample was normalized by randomly selecting 1 million high-quality reads, each carrying a distinct molecular identifier. Instead of being binned into consensus sequences, reads that shared molecular identifiers were thrown out. MiTCR, with a Q25 quality threshold and the strictest error-elimination algorithm, was used for CDR3 identification, clonotype clustering and error correction. A nonparametric unseen species model with Euler transformation was used to estimate a lower bound on total TCR beta diversity. TCRdb itself trimmed the public reads at Q25 with fastp, ran MiXCR and retained productive beta chains. Each entry merges the rows of one CDR3 protein and shows their most common DNA and genes. For this entry, the V and J calls and clone size follow TCRdb and not the study's own pipeline. The sample table lists approximately 1.5 million distinct CDR3 sequences, roughly 30% of them with a count of one. The top ten hold 11% of the sample.

This clonotype was observed a few times. Its antigen specificity is not known. No quality values exist for individual bases; no much larger clone is one base distant. General study outcomes and caveats: Conclusive comparison of naive and antigen-experienced compartments was prevented by the profiling of bulk unsorted PBMCs. Estimates of total diversity based on one million sequenced T cells were regarded as lower bounds and as underestimates. Because donor CMV infection status was unknown, age-related changes in expanded clonotypes were potentially confounded. As age increased, observed TCR beta diversity per million T cells dropped in a roughly linear way, and a significant reduction was already evident by age about 40. The long-lived group showed more naive CD4+ T cells, fewer expanded clones and increased TCR diversity than the aged group, suggesting age selection. Observed TCR beta diversity correlated strongly with the percentage of naive T cells measured by flow cytometry.

This chain is built from TRBV9 and TRBJ2-1, with the D gene tentatively TRBD1 or TRBD2, based on 5 matching bases in each. The sequence was obtained from a woman aged 25-40 years in good health. The sample consisted of blood. The CDR3 has the sequence CASSVRDPISYNEQFF. The sequenced DNA is TGTGCCAGCAGCGTAAGGGACCCTATCTCCTACAATGAGCAGTTCTTC. The CDR3, completed at both ends by the reference TRBV9 and TRBJ2-1 genes, gives the full variable domain DSGVTQTPKHLITATGQRVTLRCSPRSGDLSVYWYQQSLDQGLQFLIQYYNGEERAKGNILERFSAQQFPDLHSELNLSSLELGDSALYFCASSVRDPISYNEQFFGPGTRLTVL.